The 19 T cell receptor beta chains reported below all come from one sample, sequenced in a study of T-cell reconstitution after alpha-beta-depleted transplantation in children. Library preparation (for TCRbeta) was performed with unique molecular identifiers. One entry per CDR3 protein results from TCRdb running MiXCR on the PCR reads. This sample has 250,000 or so distinct CDR3 sequences, with under 30% found just once. The sequences come from PBMCs, mostly from graft donor cells, collected 360 days after TCRalphabeta/CD19-depleted stem cell transplant. The receptor source for this set is a female patient between 2 and 15 years old who had a stem cell transplant for congenital amegakaryocytic thrombocytopenia, so the T cells may come from the graft donor.

V usage is TRBV7-2 and J usage is TRBJ2-7; no definite D call. This CDR3 is built from 14 residues. Trimming took 0 bases from V and 0 from J, leaving 6 bases between them. Germline values: CDR1 SGHTA, CDR2 FQGNSA. In nucleotides, the CDR3 is TGTGCCAGCAGCTTAGCCTATCCCTCCTACGAGCAGTACTTC. This codes for CASSLAYPSYEQYF. The entire variable domain, with the rest obtained from reference TRBV7-2 and TRBJ2-7, is as follows: GAGVSQSPSNKVTEKGKDVELRCDPISGHTALYWYRQSLGQGLEFLIYFQGNSAPDKSGLPSDRFSAERTGGSVSTLTIQRTQQEDSAVYLCASSLAYPSYEQYFGPGTRLTVT.

CDR3: CASSFSGGFLGNEQFF. In DNA form, the CDR3 reads TGTGCCAGCAGTTTTAGCGGGGGGTTTCTGGGGAATGAGCAGTTCTTC. V and J are TRBV28 and TRBJ2-1, with 10 bases aligning to TRBD2. The junction had 9 bases not matched to a gene; V was cut back by 3 bases and J by 7 bases. The length of the CDR3 is 16 residues. In germline, CDR1 is MDHEN, CDR2 SYDVKM. The entire variable domain, with the rest obtained from reference TRBV28 and TRBJ2-1, is as follows: DVKVTQSSRYLVKRTGEKVFLECVQDMDHENMFWYRQDPGLGLRLIYFSYDVKMKEKGDIPEGYSVSREKKERFSLILESASTNQTSMYLCASSFSGGFLGNEQFFGPGTRLTVL.

A few counts support this clonotype. This chain uses TRBV7-7 with TRBJ1-2; no clear D gene. This CDR3 has 17 residues. Germline V gene data show CDR1 as SSHAT and CDR2 as FNYEAQ (reference sequence). V dropped 1 base and J dropped 4 bases, with 19 bases sitting between them. This CDR3 reads CASSLVLRSPPSYGYTF. CDR3 bases: TGTGCCAGCAGCTTAGTTCTCAGGAGCCCTCCTAGCTATGGCTACACCTTC.

This clonotype was counted between two and nine times. The chain has TRBV12-3 or TRBV12-4 and TRBJ2-7; D call uncertain. Trimming took 6 bases from V and 3 from J, leaving 9 bases between them. The CDR3 is made up of 12 amino acids. The chain's CDR3 is CASSTNFYEQYF. In DNA form, the CDR3 reads TGTGCCAGCAGCACCAATTTCTACGAGCAGTACTTC.

This clonotype was seen ten or more times. V and J are TRBV4-1 and TRBJ2-3, with 10 nucleotides matching TRBD2. The CDR3 consists of 14 residues. The V and J ends lost 0 bases and 11 bases, in that order; junction bases with no gene match: 5. Looked up from germline, CDR1 is MGHRA and CDR2 is YSYEKL. CDR3 DNA sequence: TGCGCCAGCAGCCAAGATTATGCTAGCGGGGGGCAGTATTTT. It yields the protein CASSQDYASGGQYF.

Only a few counts were recorded for this clonotype. The V gene is TRBV4-2, the J gene TRBJ1-3; D is possibly TRBD1 (6 bases). CDR1 and CDR2 from the germline V gene are LGHNA and YNFKEQ. CDR3 size: 17 residues. The ends were cut back, 0 bases at V and 0 bases at J, with 12 bases in the middle. CDR3 amino acids: CASSQDSQGISGNTIYF. CDR3 in DNA: TGTGCCAGCAGCCAAGATTCGCAGGGGATCTCTGGAAACACCATATATTTT.

The rearrangement joins TRBV4-2 to TRBJ2-7, with D uncertain. CDR3 length: 14 amino acids. Between the trimmed V and J ends, which lost 4 bases and 3 bases, there was a span of 13 bases. The germline V gene encodes CDR1 LGHNA and CDR2 YNFKEQ. The CDR3 loop is CASSPRKGGYEQYF. The DNA of the CDR3 is TGTGCCAGCAGCCCCCGAAAGGGCGGCTACGAGCAGTACTTC.

V gene TRBV4-1 combines with J gene TRBJ1-6; 7 bases align to TRBD1. The CDR3 extends over 16 amino acids. Germline-derived CDR1 and CDR2 are MGHRA and YSYEKL. The trim removed 3 bases at V and 8 bases at J, leaving 10 bases unmatched. CDR3 DNA: TGCGCCAGCAGCCAGTTAACAGGGGACAGATATTCACCCCTCCACTTT. Translation: CASSQLTGDRYSPLHF.

The chain combines TRBV28 with TRBJ2-7, with a possible D match to TRBD2 (5 bases). Trimming cost V 6 bases and J 2 bases, with 14 bases left between them. Germline CDR1 is MDHEN and CDR2 is SYDVKM. The CDR3 loop spans 14 amino acids. CDR3 residues: CASRTHLTTYEQYF. The CDR3 bases are TGTGCCAGCAGAACACATCTGACTACCTACGAGCAGTACTTC.

This clonotype was detected a few times. The chain carries TRBV12-3 or TRBV12-4 and TRBJ2-2, with TRBD2 as a possible D gene (7 bases). V was pared by 6 bases and J by 7 bases, with 12 bases between. The CDR3 has 13 amino acids. CDR3 sequence: CASRRGAVGELFF. The CDR3 coding sequence is TGTGCCAGCAGACGGGGGGCGGTCGGGGAGCTGTTTTTT.

This chain links TRBV5-1 with TRBJ2-7; D is undetermined. Germline V gives CDR1 SGHRS, CDR2 YFSETQ. V shed 2 bases and J shed 3 bases, with 12 bases lying between them. This CDR3 region has 14 residues. CDR3 protein: CASSFLGQHYEQYF. As DNA, the CDR3 is TGCGCCAGCAGCTTTCTCGGCCAGCACTACGAGCAGTACTTC.

The chain carries TRBV2 and TRBJ1-1; no clear D gene. Germline V lookup: CDR1 SNHLY, CDR2 FYNNEI. V lost 7 bases and J 0 bases, leaving 9 bases between the germline ends. The CDR3 covers 13 residues. For the CDR3, the DNA is TGTGCCAGCAATCAACGGATGAACACTGAAGCTTTCTTT. This encodes CASNQRMNTEAFF.

The rearrangement joins TRBV7-9 to TRBJ2-1; D is perhaps TRBD1 (5 bases). CDR3 length: 12 amino acids. The V gene's germline CDR1 is SEHNR and CDR2 FQNEAQ (reference sequence). Trimming took 4 bases from V and 15 from J, leaving 16 bases between them. The CDR3 is CASSSLIGAPFF. Written as DNA, the CDR3 is TGTGCCAGCAGCTCTCTAATTGGGGCTCCGTTCTTC. The whole variable domain, remainder taken from reference TRBV7-9 and TRBJ2-1, is DTGVSQNPRHKITKRGQNVTFRCDPISEHNRLYWYRQTLGQGPEFLTYFQNEAQLEKSRLLSDRFSAERPKGSFSTLEIQRTEQGDSAMYLCASSSLIGAPFFGPGTRLTVL.

This sequence joins TRBV27 and TRBJ1-1; unclear D gene. This CDR3 has 14 amino acids. The germline CDR1 and CDR2 sequences are MNHEY and SMNVEV (reference sequence). The V end was cut by 1 base, the J end by 7 bases, with 13 bases between. CDR3 loop: CASSLLGLLGEAFF. The CDR3 nucleotides are TGTGCCAGCAGTTTATTGGGTCTGCTGGGTGAAGCTTTCTTT.

The table lists this clonotype with many counts. V gene TRBV11-2 combines with J gene TRBJ2-3; D gene uncertain. CDR3 length: 14 residues. The germline V gene encodes CDR1 SGHAT and CDR2 FQNNGV. V dropped 3 bases and J dropped 4 bases, with 11 bases sitting between them. The CDR3 region has the DNA TGTGCCAGCAGCTTGGCCGTCTCGTCAGATACGCAGTATTTT. Translating it yields CASSLAVSSDTQYF.

This chain uses TRBV6-1 with TRBJ2-7; TRBD1 matches 10 bases. Germline V gene lookup returns CDR1 MNHNS and CDR2 SASEGT. The CDR3 totals 14 residues. V was clipped by 8 bases and J by 6 bases; unmatched bases: 10. This CDR3 reads CASLDRGLLFEQYF. DNA of the CDR3: TGTGCCAGCTTGGACAGGGGGTTACTCTTCGAGCAGTACTTC.

The V gene is TRBV3-1, the J gene TRBJ2-7, with a weak D call TRBD2 (7 bases). The V and J ends lost 4 bases and 1 base respectively, with 20 bases between them. This CDR3 comprises 17 residues. Germline V CDR1 and CDR2: LGHDT, YNNKEL (reference sequence). The CDR3 DNA reads as TGTGCCAGCAGCCGAAACGGCGGCGGGGGCCCGTCCTACGAGCAGTACTTC. Encoded protein: CASSRNGGGGPSYEQYF.

In its sample, this clonotype was seen a few times. The chain links TRBV29-1 to TRBJ2-1; the match to TRBD2 covers 16 bases. The trim removed 8 bases at V and 8 bases at J, leaving 3 bases unmatched. CDR1 is SQVTM and CDR2 is ANQGSEA in the germline V gene. CDR3 size: 13 residues. The CDR3 spells CSTGTSGRDEQFF. DNA of the CDR3: TGCAGCACCGGGACTAGCGGGAGGGATGAGCAGTTCTTC.

V and J are TRBV20-1 and TRBJ2-1; 9 nucleotides agree with TRBD2. The germline CDR1 and CDR2 sequences are DFQATT and SNEGSKA (reference sequence). CDR3 length: 14 amino acids. With 6 bases clipped from V and 3 bases from J, the junction kept 6 bases outside the gene matches. The CDR3 sequence is CSATGTSSYNEQFF. Written as DNA, the CDR3 is TGCAGTGCAACCGGGACTAGCAGCTACAATGAGCAGTTCTTC.